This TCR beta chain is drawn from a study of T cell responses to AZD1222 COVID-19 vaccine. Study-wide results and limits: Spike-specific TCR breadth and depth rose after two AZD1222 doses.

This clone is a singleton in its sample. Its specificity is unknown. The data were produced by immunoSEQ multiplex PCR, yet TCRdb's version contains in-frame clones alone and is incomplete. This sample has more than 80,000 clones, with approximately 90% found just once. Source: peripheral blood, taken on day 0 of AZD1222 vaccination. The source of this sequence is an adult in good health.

CDR3 loop: CASSVIVGTAYGYTF. The CDR3 DNA is TGTGCCAGCAGTGTAATCGTCGGGACAGCCTATGGCTACACCTTC. The rearrangement joins TRBV2 to TRBJ1-2; 7 nucleotides line up with TRBD1. From germline, CDR1 is SNHLY and CDR2 FYNNEI. The CDR3 is 15 amino acids. V shed 4 bases, J shed 4 bases, and the junction held 9 bases outside the gene matches.